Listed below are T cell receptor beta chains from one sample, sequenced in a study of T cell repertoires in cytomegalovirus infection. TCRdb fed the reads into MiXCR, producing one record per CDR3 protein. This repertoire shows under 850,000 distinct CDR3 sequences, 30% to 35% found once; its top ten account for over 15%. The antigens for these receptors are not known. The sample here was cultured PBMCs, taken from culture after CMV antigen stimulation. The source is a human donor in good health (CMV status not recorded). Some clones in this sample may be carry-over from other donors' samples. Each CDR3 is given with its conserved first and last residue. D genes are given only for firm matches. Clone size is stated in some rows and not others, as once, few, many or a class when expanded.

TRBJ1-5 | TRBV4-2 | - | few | CASSQNSISNQPQHF | TGTGCCAGCAGCCAAAATTCGATCTCTAATCAGCCCCAGCATTTT
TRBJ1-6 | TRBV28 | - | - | CASTLGGGDSPLHF | TGTGCCAGCACCCTGGGGGGGGGAGATTCACCCCTCCACTTT
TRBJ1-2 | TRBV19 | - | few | CASSGYRDSGYTF | TGTGCCAGTAGTGGGTATCGTGACTCTGGCTACACCTTC
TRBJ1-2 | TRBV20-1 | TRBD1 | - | CSTRQGRYGYTF | TGCAGTACCCGACAGGGGAGGTATGGCTACACCTTC
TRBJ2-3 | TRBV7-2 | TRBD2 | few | CASSLGLAVFSTDTQYF | TGTGCCAGCAGCCTGGGACTAGCGGTTTTTAGCACAGATACGCAGTATTTT
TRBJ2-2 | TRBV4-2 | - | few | CASSQWTGRNTGELFF | TGTGCCAGCAGCCAATGGACTGGACGAAACACCGGGGAGCTGTTTTTT
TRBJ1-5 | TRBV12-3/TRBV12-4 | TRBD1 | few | CASSDRGGNQPQHF | TGTGCCAGTAGTGACAGGGGTGGCAATCAGCCCCAGCATTTT
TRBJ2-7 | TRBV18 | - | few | CASSPYGTYEQYF | TGTGCCAGCTCACCCTATGGCACCTACGAGCAGTACTTC
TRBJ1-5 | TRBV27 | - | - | CASSLLPRGPRVNQPQHF | TGTGCCAGCAGTTTACTCCCCAGGGGCCCAAGGGTCAATCAGCCCCAGCATTTT
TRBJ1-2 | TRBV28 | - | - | CASSIGPRVGGYTF | TGTGCCAGCAGTATCGGCCCTCGGGTAGGGGGCTACACCTTC
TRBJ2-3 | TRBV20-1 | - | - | CSARADPAQDTQYF | TGCAGTGCTAGGGCAGATCCGGCTCAAGATACGCAGTATTTT
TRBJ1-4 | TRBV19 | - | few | CASSSERQVEEKLFF | TGTGCCAGTAGTAGTGAACGGCAGGTTGAAGAAAAACTGTTTTTT
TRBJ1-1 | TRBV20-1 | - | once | CSARDPGMNTEAFF | TGCAGTGCTAGAGATCCAGGGATGAACACTGAAGCTTTCTTT
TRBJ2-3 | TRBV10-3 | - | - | CAISGQKGRSTDTQYF | TGTGCCATCAGTGGGCAAAAAGGCAGAAGCACAGATACGCAGTATTTT
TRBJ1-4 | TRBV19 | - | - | CASTHGDPNEKLFF | TGTGCCAGTACCCACGGGGACCCAAACGAAAAACTGTTTTTT
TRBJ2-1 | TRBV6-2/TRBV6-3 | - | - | CASSLAPRRVGGEQFF | TGTGCCAGCAGCTTAGCCCCCAGGAGGGTTGGGGGTGAGCAGTTCTTC
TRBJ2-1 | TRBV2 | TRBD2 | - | CASTSTSGSYNEQFF | TGTGCCAGCACCTCCACTAGCGGCTCCTACAATGAGCAGTTCTTC
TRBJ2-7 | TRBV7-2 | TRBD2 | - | CASSFRAGDEQYF | TGTGCCAGCAGCTTCAGAGCGGGAGACGAGCAGTACTTC
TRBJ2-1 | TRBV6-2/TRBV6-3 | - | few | CASSYRPGNEQFF | TGTGCCAGCAGTTATCGGCCGGGCAATGAGCAGTTCTTC
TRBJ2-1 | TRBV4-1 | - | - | CASSQDSVRRYFRSNEQFF | TGCGCCAGCAGCCAAGATAGTGTCCGGCGCTACTTTAGGAGCAATGAGCAGTTCTTC
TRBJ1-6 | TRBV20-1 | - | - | CSARDRRGRSYNSPLHF | TGCAGTGCTAGAGATCGGCGGGGGCGATCCTATAATTCACCCCTCCACTTT
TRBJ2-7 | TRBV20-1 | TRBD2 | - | CSARPGASGYEQYF | TGCAGTGCTAGACCCGGTGCTAGCGGCTACGAGCAGTACTTC